Shown below are 12 T cell receptor beta chains from a single sample sequenced in a study of blood T cell repertoires in COVID-19. Profiling relied on immunoSEQ multiplex PCR, and the TCRdb table lists in-frame clones only, not all of them. The sample includes hundreds of thousands of clones, around four fifths of them seen just once. Sequenced sample: peripheral blood. The receptors were sampled from a woman in her forties or fifties with active or convalescent COVID-19.

This sequence joins TRBV2 and TRBJ2-4; 12 nucleotides match TRBD1. The CDR3 sequence is 19 residues long. Germline CDR1 is SNHLY and CDR2 is FYNNEI. V shed 4 bases, J shed 0 bases, and the junction held 10 bases outside the gene matches. The CDR3 here is CASSVWGDRGHTAKNIQYF. The DNA of the CDR3 is TGTGCCAGCAGTGTCTGGGGGGACAGGGGGCATACAGCCAAAAACATTCAGTACTTC.

The J gene is TRBJ2-7, the V gene TRBV19; 8 bases are shared with TRBD2. Germline V gene data show CDR1 as LNHDA and CDR2 as SQIVND (reference sequence). The CDR3 runs to 16 residues. Trimming took 4 bases from V and 3 from J; bases not matched to a gene: 11. The CDR3 bases are TGTGCCAGTAGTACCTCGACGGGAGGGGGTAGCTACGAGCAGTACTTC. Translation gives CASSTSTGGGSYEQYF.

This chain connects TRBV19 to TRBJ1-2; the match to TRBD1 covers 7 bases. The V gene end was trimmed by 6 bases and the J gene end by 8 bases; junction bases not matched to a gene: 21. The length of the CDR3 is 17 residues. Germline CDR1 is LNHDA and CDR2 is SQIVND (reference sequence). Here the CDR3 reads CASSLRQGPALDRGYTF. CDR3 DNA: TGTGCCAGTAGCCTCCGACAGGGCCCGGCCTTAGATCGGGGCTACACCTTC.

This clone was detected only a few times. This rearrangement joins TRBV12-3 or TRBV12-4 to TRBJ2-7; D possibly corresponds to TRBD2 (5 bases). The V and J ends lost 6 bases and 4 bases respectively, with 10 bases between them. This CDR3 region has 12 residues. CDR3 region: CASSRDDYEQYF. The CDR3, as DNA: TGTGCCAGCAGCCGGGATGATTACGAGCAGTACTTC.

The V and J genes are TRBV11-2 and TRBJ2-7; D is unresolved. V was clipped by 0 bases and J by 2 bases, with 11 bases between them. CDR3 size: 15 residues. Per germline, CDR1 SGHAT and CDR2 FQNNGV. The CDR3 is CASSLDLPPTYEQYF. The CDR3, as DNA: TGTGCCAGCAGCTTAGATCTACCGCCTACCTACGAGCAGTACTTC.

The chain is built from TRBV11-2 and TRBJ1-4; the D is unclear. The CDR3 is 13 residues long. CDR1 and CDR2 from the germline V gene are SGHAT and FQNNGV. V was clipped by 4 bases and J by 7 bases, with 10 bases between them. The CDR3 spells CASSWERGEKLFF. The CDR3 DNA sequence: TGTGCCAGCAGCTGGGAGCGGGGTGAAAAACTGTTTTTT. The full variable domain, its missing parts supplied by reference TRBV11-2 and TRBJ1-4, is EAGVAQSPRYKIIEKRQSVAFWCNPISGHATLYWYQQILGQGPKLLIQFQNNGVVDDSQLPKDRFSAERLKGVDSTLKIQPAKLEDSAVYLCASSWERGEKLFFGSGTQLSVL.

The CDR3 spells CASRSMMRGRSGYTF. CDR3 nucleotides: TGTGCCAGCAGGTCCATGATGAGGGGGCGTAGTGGCTACACCTTC. The gene calls are TRBV28 and TRBJ1-2; 7 nucleotides agree with TRBD1. CDR3 length: 15 amino acids. Germline values: CDR1 MDHEN, CDR2 SYDVKM. Trimming at V came to 6 bases and at J to 7 bases, leaving 14 bases not matched to a gene.

The CDR3 region has the DNA TGTGCCAGCACCGGCTCCTACAATGAGCAGTTCTTC. Protein product: CASTGSYNEQFF. The V and J genes are TRBV12-3 or TRBV12-4 and TRBJ2-1; D uncertain. The CDR3 runs to 12 residues. V lost 7 bases to trimming and J lost 0 bases, with 4 bases between them.

V usage is TRBV3-1 (or the pseudogene TRBV3-2) and J usage is TRBJ1-4; a possible D gene is TRBD1 (6 bases). Trimming took 4 bases from V and 8 from J, leaving 17 bases between them. In germline, CDR1 is LGHDT, CDR2 YNNKEL (reference sequence). The CDR3 is 15 residues long. CDR3 residues: CASSPRPGQREKLFF. CDR3 DNA: TGTGCCAGCAGCCCGCGGCCGGGACAAAGGGAAAAACTGTTTTTT.

The CDR3: CASTTDYGTQYF. The CDR3 DNA follows: TGTGCCAGCACCACTGATTACGGTACGCAGTATTTT. The chain carries TRBV2 and TRBJ2-3; no reliable D call. Germline loops: CDR1 SNHLY, CDR2 FYNNEI. The CDR3 loop spans 12 amino acids. V gave up 7 bases and J gave up 8 bases, with 13 bases separating them.

The rearrangement uses TRBV6-6 and TRBJ2-2, with unresolved D. The CDR3 is made up of 13 amino acids. The germline V and J ends were trimmed by 2 bases and 5 bases, with 6 bases remaining between them. Germline CDR1 is MNHNY and CDR2 is SVGAGI (reference sequence). The chain's CDR3 is CASSYLLTGELFF. The CDR3 bases are TGTGCCAGCAGTTACCTCTTAACCGGGGAGCTGTTTTTT.

This chain connects TRBV20-1 to TRBJ1-2; the D is unclear. Germline-derived CDR1 and CDR2 are DFQATT and SNEGSKA (reference sequence). V lost 3 bases to trimming and J lost 5 bases, with 19 bases between them. The CDR3 contains 15 residues. The CDR3: CSASRPGGRRYGYTF. DNA of the CDR3: TGCAGTGCTAGTAGGCCTGGAGGACGGCGTTATGGCTACACCTTC.